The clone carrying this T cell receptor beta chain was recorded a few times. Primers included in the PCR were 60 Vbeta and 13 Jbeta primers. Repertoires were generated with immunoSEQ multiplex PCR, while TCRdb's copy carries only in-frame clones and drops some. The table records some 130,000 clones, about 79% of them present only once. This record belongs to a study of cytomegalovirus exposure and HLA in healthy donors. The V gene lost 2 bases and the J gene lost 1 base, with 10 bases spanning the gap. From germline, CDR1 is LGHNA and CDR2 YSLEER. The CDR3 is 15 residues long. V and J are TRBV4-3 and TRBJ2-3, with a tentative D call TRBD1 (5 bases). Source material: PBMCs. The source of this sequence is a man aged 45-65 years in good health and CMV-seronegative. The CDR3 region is CASSQLKQGTDTQYF. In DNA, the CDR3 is TGCGCCAGCAGCCAATTAAAACAGGGCACAGATACGCAGTATTTT.